This T cell receptor (beta chain) is from a study of CD8 T cells in ankylosing spondylitis. Study-level points and caveats: A motif in TCR beta, a set of eight or nine highly homologous variants, appeared characteristic of ankylosing spondylitis blood. Earlier studies detected some motif variants in reactive arthritis synovial fluid and blood.

The CDR3 contains 13 residues. Germline V gene sequence: CDR1 MNHEY, CDR2 SMNVEV (reference sequence). The V and J ends lost 6 bases and 6 bases, in that order; junction bases with no gene match: 5. A word on this clonotype: Its antigen remains unknown.

Quantitative 5'-RACE with molecular barcodes generated TCR beta libraries. A single record per CDR3 protein comes from TCRdb applying MiXCR to the 5' RACE reads. The repertoire holds more than 150,000 distinct CDR3 sequences, over 15% seen once, with roughly 4% in the top ten. Material for sequencing was blood, either unsorted or a sorted T cell fraction (not recorded which). The TCR was taken from a male donor aged 5-30 years with ankylosing spondylitis or in good health (not recorded which). This sequence joins TRBV27 and TRBJ1-2; the match to TRBD1 covers 9 bases. CDR3 nucleotides: TGTGCCAGCAGGGGACAGGGCGGGCATGGCTACACCTTC. It is translated as CASRGQGGHGYTF.